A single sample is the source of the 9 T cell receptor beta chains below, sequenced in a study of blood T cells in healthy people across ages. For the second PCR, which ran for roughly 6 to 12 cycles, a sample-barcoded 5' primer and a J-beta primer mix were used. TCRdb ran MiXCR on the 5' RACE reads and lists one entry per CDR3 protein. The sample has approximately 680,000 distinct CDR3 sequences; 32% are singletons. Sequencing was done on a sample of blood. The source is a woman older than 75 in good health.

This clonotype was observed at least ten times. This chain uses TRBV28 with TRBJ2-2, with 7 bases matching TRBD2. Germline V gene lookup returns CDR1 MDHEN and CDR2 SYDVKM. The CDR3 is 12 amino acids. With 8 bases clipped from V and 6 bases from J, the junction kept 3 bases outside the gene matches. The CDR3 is CASREAPGELFF. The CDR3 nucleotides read TGTGCCAGCCGGGAGGCCCCCGGGGAGCTGTTTTTT.

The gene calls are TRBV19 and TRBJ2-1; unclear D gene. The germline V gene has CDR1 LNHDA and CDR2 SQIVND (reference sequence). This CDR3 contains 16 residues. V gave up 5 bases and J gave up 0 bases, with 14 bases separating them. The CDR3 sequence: CASSASGSSSYNEQFF. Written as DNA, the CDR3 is TGTGCCAGTAGTGCCTCCGGGTCGAGCTCCTACAATGAGCAGTTCTTC.

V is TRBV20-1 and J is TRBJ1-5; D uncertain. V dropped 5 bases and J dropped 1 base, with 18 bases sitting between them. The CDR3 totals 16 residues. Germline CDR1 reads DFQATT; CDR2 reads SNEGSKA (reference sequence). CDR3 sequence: CSAATLLVGSNQPQHF. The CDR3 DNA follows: TGCAGTGCTGCCACCCTTTTGGTTGGGAGCAATCAGCCCCAGCATTTT.

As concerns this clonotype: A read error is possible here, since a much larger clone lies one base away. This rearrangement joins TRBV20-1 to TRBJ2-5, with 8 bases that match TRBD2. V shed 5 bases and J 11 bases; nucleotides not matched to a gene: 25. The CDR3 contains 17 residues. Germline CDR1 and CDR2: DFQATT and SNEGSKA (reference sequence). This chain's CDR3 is CSAPSVAGKGFDNEQYF. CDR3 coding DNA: TGCAGTGCTCCCTCGGTAGCGGGGAAGGGTTTCGACAATGAGCAGTACTTC.

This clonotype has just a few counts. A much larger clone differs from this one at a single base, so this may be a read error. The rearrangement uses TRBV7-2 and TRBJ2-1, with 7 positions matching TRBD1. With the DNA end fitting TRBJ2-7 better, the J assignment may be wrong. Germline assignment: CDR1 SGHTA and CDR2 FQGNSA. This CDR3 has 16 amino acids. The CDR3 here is CASRRPGQISYNEQYF. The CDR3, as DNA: TGTGCCAGCAGGCGACCGGGACAGATCTCCTACAATGAGCAGTACTTC.

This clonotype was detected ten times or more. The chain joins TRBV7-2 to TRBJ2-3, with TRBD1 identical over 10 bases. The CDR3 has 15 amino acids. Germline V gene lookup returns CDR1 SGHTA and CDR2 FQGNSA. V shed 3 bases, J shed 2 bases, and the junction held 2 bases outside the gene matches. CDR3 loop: CASSFDRGPTDTQYF. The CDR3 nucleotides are TGTGCCAGCAGCTTCGACAGGGGGCCCACAGATACGCAGTATTTT.

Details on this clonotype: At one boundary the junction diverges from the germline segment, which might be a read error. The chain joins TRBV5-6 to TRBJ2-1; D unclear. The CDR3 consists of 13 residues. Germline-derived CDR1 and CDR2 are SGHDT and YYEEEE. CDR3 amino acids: CASSLALQETQVF. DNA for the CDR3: TGTGCCAGCAGCTTGGCCTTGCAAGAGACCCAGGTCTTC.

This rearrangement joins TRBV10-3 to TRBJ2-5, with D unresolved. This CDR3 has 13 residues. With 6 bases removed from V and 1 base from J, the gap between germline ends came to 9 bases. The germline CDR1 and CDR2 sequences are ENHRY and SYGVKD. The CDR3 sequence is CAIRQKTQETQYF. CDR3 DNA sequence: TGTGCCATCAGACAGAAGACCCAAGAGACCCAGTACTTC.

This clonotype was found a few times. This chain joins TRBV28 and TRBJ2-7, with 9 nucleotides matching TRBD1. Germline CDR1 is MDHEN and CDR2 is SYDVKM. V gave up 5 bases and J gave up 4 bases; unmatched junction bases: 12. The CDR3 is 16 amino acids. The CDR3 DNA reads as TGTGCCAGCAGTCGGAAACTGACAGGGGGGAATTACGAGCAGTACTTC. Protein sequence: CASSRKLTGGNYEQYF.